The rows below give T cell receptor beta chains drawn from one sample of a study of post-analysis software for immune sequencing data. TCRdb analysed the PCR reads with MiXCR anew, one entry per CDR3 protein. The sample lists 650,000 to 850,000 distinct CDR3 sequences, about 50% seen once, with 4.6% in the top ten. Sequencing was performed on blood. The receptors derive from a girl under 18 with multiple sclerosis. CDR3s include the opening cysteine and the closing phenylalanine or tryptophan. Fields, in order: J gene, V gene, clone size, D gene, CDR3 protein, CDR3 DNA. The D gene is left open where the match is weak. A clone size is listed for some rows: how often the clone was seen (once, few, many), or a class if it is expanded.

TRBJ1-1,TRBV7-9,.,.,CASSLSAGAGEAFF,TGTGCCAGCAGCTTATCCGCAGGGGCAGGAGAAGCTTTCTTT
TRBJ2-7,TRBV20-1,.,TRBD2,CSATGLAGVHEQYF,TGCAGTGCTACCGGACTAGCGGGAGTCCACGAGCAGTACTTC
TRBJ1-6,TRBV20-1,.,TRBD1,CSAIQGAGSPLHF,TGCAGTGCTATACAGGGGGCGGGTTCACCCCTCCACTTT
TRBJ1-2,TRBV6-6,few,.,CATFFSDADSYGYTF,TGTGCCACCTTTTTCTCCGATGCGGATAGCTATGGCTACACCTTC
TRBJ2-1,TRBV5-1,.,TRBD2,CASSPLAGAPGEQFF,TGCGCCAGCAGTCCTCTAGCGGGAGCGCCGGGGGAGCAGTTCTTC
TRBJ2-7,TRBV18,.,.,CASSPYGTPSYEQYF,TGTGCCAGCTCACCGTACGGGACACCATCCTACGAGCAGTACTTC
TRBJ2-7,TRBV19,.,TRBD1,CASSILTWTGEYEQYF,TGTGCCAGTAGTATCTTAACCTGGACAGGGGAGTACGAGCAGTACTTC
TRBJ2-6,TRBV6-1,.,TRBD1,CASSRDRTIVSGANVLTF,TGTGCCAGCAGCAGGGACAGGACAATTGTCTCTGGGGCCAACGTCCTGACTTTC
TRBJ2-1,TRBV20-1,.,.,CSASTWINEQFF,TGCAGTGCTAGTACCTGGATCAATGAGCAGTTCTTC
TRBJ2-5,TRBV4-1,once,TRBD1,CASSRSTGGAETQYF,TGCGCCAGCAGCCGATCGACAGGGGGCGCAGAGACCCAGTACTTC
TRBJ2-7,TRBV29-1,.,TRBD2,CSVWLAGYEQYF,TGCAGCGTTTGGCTAGCGGGATACGAGCAGTACTTC
TRBJ2-3,TRBV9,.,.,CASSVVLDTDTQYF,TGTGCCAGCAGCGTAGTGCTGGACACAGATACGCAGTATTTT
TRBJ2-3,TRBV12-3/TRBV12-4,.,TRBD1,CASSSRDRETGDTQYF,TGTGCCAGCAGTTCCCGGGACAGGGAGACTGGAGATACGCAGTATTTT
TRBJ2-3,TRBV6-4,.,.,CASSESGTDTQYF,TGTGCCAGCAGTGAGAGCGGCACAGATACGCAGTATTTT
TRBJ2-1,TRBV10-3,.,.,CATTRAGYEQFF,TGTGCCACCACGCGCGCGGGGTATGAGCAGTTCTTC
TRBJ2-4,TRBV6-4,many,.,CASSDSIGAGIQYF,TGTGCCAGCAGTGACTCGATAGGGGCAGGCATTCAGTACTTC
TRBJ1-1,TRBV2,.,.,CASSGTAGRMNTEAFF,TGTGCCAGCAGTGGTACGGCAGGGCGAATGAACACTGAAGCTTTCTTT
TRBJ2-7,TRBV3-1,.,.,CASSQDMAHYEQYF,TGTGCCAGCAGCCAAGATATGGCCCACTACGAGCAGTACTTC
TRBJ2-1,TRBV6-1,.,TRBD2,CASSTTSTEQFF,TGTGCCAGCAGTACGACTAGCACTGAGCAGTTCTTC
TRBJ1-5,TRBV4-2,.,.,CASSQDQGQPQHF,TGTGCCAGCAGCCAAGATCAAGGTCAGCCCCAGCATTTT
TRBJ2-7,TRBV6-5,.,TRBD2,CASSYAGGHTYEQYF,TGTGCCAGCAGTTACGCGGGAGGCCATACCTACGAGCAGTACTTC
TRBJ1-2,TRBV5-1,few,.,CASSLGRTVYGYTF,TGCGCCAGCAGCTTGGGTAGGACAGTCTATGGCTACACCTTC
TRBJ2-5,TRBV10-3,.,.,CAISVNVEETQYF,TGTGCCATCAGTGTGAACGTTGAAGAGACCCAGTACTTC
TRBJ1-4,TRBV12-3/TRBV12-4,.,TRBD1,CASSFRGGEKLFF,TGTGCCAGCAGTTTTAGAGGGGGCGAAAAACTGTTTTTT
TRBJ1-2,TRBV12-3/TRBV12-4,.,TRBD1,CASSSRGTDTLNYGYTF,TGTGCCAGCAGTTCGCGTGGGACAGATACACTTAACTATGGCTACACCTTC
TRBJ1-1,TRBV5-1,.,TRBD1,CASSFPLQGARVTEAFF,TGCGCCAGCAGCTTCCCCTTACAGGGGGCTCGTGTGACTGAAGCTTTCTTT
TRBJ1-2,TRBV6-1,.,.,CASRKEERGYTF,TGTGCCAGCAGGAAGGAAGAGCGTGGCTACACCTTC
TRBJ2-1,TRBV29-1,.,.,CSVAGGRYNEQFF,TGCAGCGTTGCCGGGGGGCGATACAATGAGCAGTTCTTC
TRBJ2-1,TRBV9,few,TRBD2,CASTPGLAADEQFF,TGTGCCAGCACACCGGGACTAGCCGCCGATGAGCAGTTCTTC
TRBJ2-7,TRBV6-5,.,.,CASSYAGQPYEQYF,TGTGCCAGCAGTTACGCGGGACAGCCCTACGAGCAGTACTTC
TRBJ2-7,TRBV20-1,few,TRBD1,CSATLSGTGSPYEQYF,TGCAGTGCCACCCTCTCCGGGACAGGGAGTCCCTACGAGCAGTACTTC
TRBJ2-7,TRBV7-7,.,TRBD2,CASSLEGTGLAGSCSYEQYF,TGTGCTAGCAGCTTAGAAGGCACGGGACTAGCGGGATCCTGCTCCTACGAGCAGTACTTC
TRBJ2-1,TRBV29-1,.,.,CSAEPRNEQFF,TGCAGCGCTGAACCCCGGAATGAGCAGTTCTTC
TRBJ1-6,TRBV7-8,.,.,CASSLEMLGISPLHF,TGTGCCAGCAGCTTAGAGATGCTGGGCATTTCACCCCTCCACTTT
TRBJ1-1,TRBV5-1,.,.,CASRPTGNTEAFF,TGCGCCAGCAGACCGACAGGGAACACTGAAGCTTTCTTT
TRBJ1-2,TRBV12-3/TRBV12-4,.,.,CASSLSGGSYGYTF,TGTGCCAGCAGCCTATCCGGGGGGTCGTATGGCTACACCTTC
TRBJ2-4,TRBV12-3/TRBV12-4,.,.,CASSLAGRGSEYF,TGTGCCAGCAGTTTAGCGGGTCGGGGCTCAGAGTACTTC
TRBJ2-1,TRBV12-3/TRBV12-4,.,.,CASSSVHGRLSYNEQFF,TGTGCCAGCAGTTCTGTCCATGGACGTCTCTCCTACAATGAGCAGTTCTTC
TRBJ2-1,TRBV20-1,.,TRBD1,CSVPDRGSSYNEQFF,TGCAGTGTTCCGGACAGGGGAAGCTCCTACAATGAGCAGTTCTTC
TRBJ2-1,TRBV20-1,.,TRBD1,CSAPKFGQGNNEQFF,TGCAGTGCTCCAAAGTTCGGACAGGGCAACAATGAGCAGTTCTTC
TRBJ1-3,TRBV9,.,.,CASSVGAYSGNTIYF,TGTGCCAGCAGCGTTGGGGCGTACTCTGGAAACACCATATATTTT
TRBJ2-7,TRBV6-6,few,TRBD2,CASSTQREVLPEQYF,TGTGCCAGCAGTACCCAGCGGGAGGTTCTGCCCGAGCAGTACTTC
TRBJ2-1,TRBV7-9,.,.,CASSSQDSEQFF,TGTGCCAGCAGCTCTCAGGACTCTGAGCAGTTCTTC
TRBJ2-5,TRBV2,.,TRBD2,CASNNRLLSGTSGSSPYF,TGTGCCAGCAACAACAGATTACTTTCCGGGACTAGCGGGAGTAGTCCGTACTTC
TRBJ2-7,TRBV20-1,.,TRBD1,CSAYGTESSYEQYF,TGCAGTGCCTACGGGACAGAAAGCTCCTACGAGCAGTACTTC
TRBJ2-1,TRBV29-1,few,.,CSVEYTGLRIEQFF,TGCAGCGTTGAATATACGGGGTTGCGGATTGAGCAGTTCTTC
TRBJ2-7,TRBV9,few,.,CASSVGTQGATEQYF,TGTGCCAGCAGCGTAGGAACACAGGGCGCAACCGAGCAGTACTTC
TRBJ1-2,TRBV20-1,.,.,CSASGGGSNYGYTF,TGCAGTGCTAGTGGGGGCGGTTCTAACTATGGCTACACCTTC
TRBJ1-2,TRBV14,few,.,CASSQEGRWRRSYTF,TGTGCCAGCAGCCAAGAGGGCAGGTGGAGAAGGAGCTACACCTTC
TRBJ2-7,TRBV15,few,.,CATSRDWGSGQRLYEQYF,TGTGCCACCAGCAGAGATTGGGGCTCGGGCCAACGGTTATACGAGCAGTACTTC
TRBJ2-5,TRBV7-9,.,TRBD2,CASSLVRSGGQETQYF,TGTGCCAGCAGCTTAGTTCGAAGCGGGGGCCAAGAGACCCAGTACTTC
TRBJ2-3,TRBV20-1,.,.,CSVERDTDTQYF,TGCAGTGTTGAACGGGACACGGATACGCAGTATTTT
TRBJ2-1,TRBV29-1,.,TRBD2,CSVLAGGVLGNEQFF,TGCAGCGTCCTAGCGGGAGGGGTGTTAGGCAATGAGCAGTTCTTC
TRBJ1-1,TRBV6-4,.,.,CASSDGGGDTEAFF,TGTGCCAGCAGTGACGGGGGGGGGGACACTGAAGCTTTCTTT
TRBJ2-5,TRBV25-1,.,TRBD2,CASSEWREGPQYF,TGTGCCAGCAGTGAATGGCGGGAGGGCCCCCAGTACTTC
TRBJ2-5,TRBV3-1,few,TRBD2,CASSPGLVQETQYF,TGTGCCAGCAGCCCTGGACTAGTACAAGAGACCCAGTACTTC
TRBJ1-2,TRBV4-1,.,TRBD1,CASSQDPGQHYGYTF,TGCGCCAGCAGCCAAGATCCGGGACAGCACTATGGCTACACCTTC